This TCR beta chain was obtained from a study of cytomegalovirus exposure and HLA in healthy donors. The PCR had 60 Vbeta and 13 Jbeta primers. Some clones are missing from TCRdb's copy, which holds only in-frame ones; the method was immunoSEQ multiplex PCR. The table has some 180,000 clones, 76% seen once; the top ten hold roughly 2.5%. Trimming pared 3 bases from V and 9 bases from J, leaving 20 bases between. Germline V gene sequence: CDR1 SSHAT, CDR2 FNYEAQ (reference sequence). CDR3 size: 15 residues. The source material was PBMCs. The receptor's source is a woman younger than 45 in good health and CMV-seropositive. The V and J genes are TRBV7-7 and TRBJ2-5, with a weak D call TRBD1 (6 bases). CDR3 protein: CASSLVLGAAGPQYF. In DNA, the CDR3 is TGTGCCAGCAGCTTGGTGCTGGGGGCAGCCGGTCCCCAGTACTTC.